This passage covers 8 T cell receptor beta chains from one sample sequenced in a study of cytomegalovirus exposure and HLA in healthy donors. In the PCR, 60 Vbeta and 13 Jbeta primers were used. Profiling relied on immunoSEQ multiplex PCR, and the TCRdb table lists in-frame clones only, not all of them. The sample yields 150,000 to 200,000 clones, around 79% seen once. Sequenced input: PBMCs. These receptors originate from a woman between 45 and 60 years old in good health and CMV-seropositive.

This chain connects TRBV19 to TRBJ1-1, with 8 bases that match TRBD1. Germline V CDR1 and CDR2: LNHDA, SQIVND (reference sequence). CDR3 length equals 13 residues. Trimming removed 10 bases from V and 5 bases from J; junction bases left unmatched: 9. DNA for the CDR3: TGTGCCAACTTCGACAGGGGCGGTACTGAAGCTTTCTTT. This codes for CANFDRGGTEAFF.

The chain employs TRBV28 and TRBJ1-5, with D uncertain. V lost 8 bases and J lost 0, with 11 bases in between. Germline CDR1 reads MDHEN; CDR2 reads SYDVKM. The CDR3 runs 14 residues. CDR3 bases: TGTGCCAGCTCGAGCCAAATTAGCAATCAGCCCCAGCATTTT. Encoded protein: CASSSQISNQPQHF.

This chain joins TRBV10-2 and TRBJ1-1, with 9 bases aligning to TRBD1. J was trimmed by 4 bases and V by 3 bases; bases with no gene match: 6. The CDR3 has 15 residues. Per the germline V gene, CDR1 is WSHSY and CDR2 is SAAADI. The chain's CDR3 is CASSDRTGVGTEAFF. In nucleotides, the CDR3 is TGCGCCAGCAGTGATCGGACAGGGGTGGGCACTGAAGCTTTCTTT.

The CDR3 DNA reads as TGTGCCAGCAGTTCTATTACGACATCCTACGAGCAGTACTTC. Translating gives CASSSITTSYEQYF. The chain uses TRBV6-1 and TRBJ2-7; the D is unclear. V gave up 5 bases and J gave up 1 base, with 12 bases separating them. This CDR3 has 14 residues. Germline V lookup: CDR1 MNHNS, CDR2 SASEGT.

The CDR3 sequence: CSVRGRAGAGDEQFF. The CDR3 coding sequence is TGCAGCGTTCGGGGGCGAGCGGGAGCAGGCGATGAGCAGTTCTTC. The V call is TRBV29-1, the J call TRBJ2-1; 8 bases match TRBD2. This CDR3 comprises 15 residues. V lost 5 bases to trimming and J lost 8 bases; unmatched junction nucleotides: 14. Per the germline V gene, CDR1 is SQVTM and CDR2 is ANQGSEA.

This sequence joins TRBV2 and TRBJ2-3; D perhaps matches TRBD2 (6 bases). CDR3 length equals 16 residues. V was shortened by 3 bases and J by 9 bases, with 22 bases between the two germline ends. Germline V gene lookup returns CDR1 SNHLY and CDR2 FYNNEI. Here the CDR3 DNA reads TGTGCCAGCAGTGAGGTCGGGGGAAACTTATTCGGGACGCAGTATTTT. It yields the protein CASSEVGGNLFGTQYF.

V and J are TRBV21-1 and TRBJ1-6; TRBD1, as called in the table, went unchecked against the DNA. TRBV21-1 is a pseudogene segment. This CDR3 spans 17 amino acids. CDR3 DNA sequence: TGTGCCAGCAGCGGGGTCCAGGGGGCGGCTAAGGATTCACCCCTCCACTTT. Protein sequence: CASSGVQGAAKDSPLHF.

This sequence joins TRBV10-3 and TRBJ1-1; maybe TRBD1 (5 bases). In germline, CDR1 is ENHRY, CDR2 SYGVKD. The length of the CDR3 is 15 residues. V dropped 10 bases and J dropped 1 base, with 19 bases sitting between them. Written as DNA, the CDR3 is TGTGCCACCCGCGGGGGGGATCAATCGAACACTGAAGCTTTCTTT. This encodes CATRGGDQSNTEAFF.